This T cell receptor beta chain emerged from a study of shared clonotypes between healthy human individuals. Generated by immunoSEQ multiplex PCR, the TCRdb table keeps only in-frame clones and is missing some. In the table there are roughly 2,300,000 clones, roughly 92% of which are singletons. Germline CDR1 and CDR2: SGHAT and FQNNGV. The CDR3 is made up of 15 amino acids. V was trimmed by 1 base and J by 4 bases, leaving 13 bases between them. The clonotype comes from a man aged 18 to 29 in good health. Some clones in this sample may be carry-over from other donors' samples. Sequencing was done on a sample of naive CD4+ T cells from PBMCs. Subset indicated: CD45RA+ positively selected. The chain is built from TRBV11-2 and TRBJ1-2, with D possibly TRBD1 on 5 matching bases. This CDR3 reads CASSLVGGESYGYTF. The CDR3 DNA reads as TGTGCCAGCAGCTTAGTTGGAGGGGAAAGCTATGGCTACACCTTC.